The 3 T cell receptor beta chains below were found in one sample sequenced in a study of blood T cell repertoires in COVID-19. Assay: immunoSEQ multiplex PCR; the TCRdb copy retains only in-frame clones and omits some. Counted here are some 30,000 clones, roughly 84% occurring once; the ten biggest clones make up roughly 13%. Specimen: peripheral blood. Every receptor here comes from a human donor in a cohort sampled during active COVID-19.

This clone was picked up a small number of times. This sequence joins TRBV10-3 and TRBJ1-2; D is ambiguous. Looked up from germline, CDR1 is ENHRY and CDR2 is SYGVKD. V lost 1 base and J 1 base, leaving 7 bases between the germline ends. CDR3 length: 14 amino acids. Written as DNA, the CDR3 is TGTGCCATCAGTGAGTTTGGGAGTAACTATGGCTACACCTTC. Its translation is CAISEFGSNYGYTF.

This clone was picked up one time. This chain uses TRBV12-5 with TRBJ2-1; D possibly corresponds to TRBD2 (5 bases). This CDR3 spans 11 amino acids. Germline CDR1 LGHNT, CDR2 FRNRAP. With 6 bases removed from V and 9 bases from J, the gap between germline ends came to 9 bases. The DNA for the CDR3 is TGTGCTAGTGGCCGAGGGTCTGAGCAGTTCTTC. Its protein is CASGRGSEQFF.

CDR3 coding DNA: TGCGCCAGCAGCTTGGGAGGACTAGCGGGGGCCTCCTTCCAAGAGACCCAGTACTTC. This sequence encodes CASSLGGLAGASFQETQYF. The rearrangement links TRBV5-1 to TRBJ2-5, with 13 bases lining up with TRBD2. Germline lookup yields CDR1 SGHRS and CDR2 YFSETQ. The ends lost 0 bases at V and 1 base at J; junction bases unmatched: 9. The CDR3 extends over 19 amino acids.